The TCR beta chain described here comes from a study of T-cell memory formation after mild COVID-19. One entry per CDR3 protein results from TCRdb running MiXCR on the 5' RACE reads. This sample has around 300,000 distinct CDR3 sequences, with 15% to 20% found just once. This clonotype appeared a few times. As yet, its antigen is unknown. Study findings and constraints: Pre-infection memory contained some responding clones, which suggested that cross-reactive memory had joined. Mostly located in CM and EM were contracting CD4+ clones, with contracting CD8+ clones located in EMRA. Clones contracting over day 15 to 85 were CD4/CD8 balanced, with later expanders leaning CD4+.

Germline values: CDR1 SGHDT, CDR2 YYEEEE. V was trimmed by 0 bases and J by 8 bases, leaving 4 bases between them. The CDR3 has 11 residues. This chain uses TRBV5-6 with TRBJ2-3, with D uncertain. This sequence originates from a young man who had mild COVID-19 (a few samples of this study predate the infection). Cell type and time point are not known. Specimen: PBMCs or a T cell subset sorted from them (not recorded which). CDR3 residues: CASSLDRTQYF. The DNA of the CDR3 is TGTGCCAGCAGCTTGGACCGTACGCAGTATTTT.